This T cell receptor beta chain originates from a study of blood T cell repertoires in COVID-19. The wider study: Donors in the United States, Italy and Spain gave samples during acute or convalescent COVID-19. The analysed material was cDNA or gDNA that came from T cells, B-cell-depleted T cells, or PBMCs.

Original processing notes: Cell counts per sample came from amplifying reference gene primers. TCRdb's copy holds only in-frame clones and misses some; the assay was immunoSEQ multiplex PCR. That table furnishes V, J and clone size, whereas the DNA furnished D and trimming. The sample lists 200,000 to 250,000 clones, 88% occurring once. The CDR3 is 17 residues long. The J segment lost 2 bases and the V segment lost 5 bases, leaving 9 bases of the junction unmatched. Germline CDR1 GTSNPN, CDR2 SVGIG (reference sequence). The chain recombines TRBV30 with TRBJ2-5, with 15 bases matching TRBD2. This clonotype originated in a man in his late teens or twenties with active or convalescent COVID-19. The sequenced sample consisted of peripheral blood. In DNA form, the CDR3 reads TGTGCCTGGTCCGGGACTAGCGGGAGGTTGGGGCAAGAGACCCAGTACTTC. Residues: CAWSGTSGRLGQETQYF.